Listed here is a single TCR beta chain. It may be a read error: a sequence one base away is much more abundant. The record originates from a study of kidney transplant recipient with SARS-CoV-2 infection. CDR3 length: 16 residues. CDR1 and CDR2 from the germline V gene are SGHDT and YYEEEE. Trimming cost V 7 bases and J 4 bases, with 23 bases left between them. In TCRdb, the reads were re-called with MiXCR into one record per CDR3 protein. The table includes 200,000 to 300,000 distinct CDR3 sequences, roughly 26% detected once. The sample consisted of a blood sample, taken at baseline and on approximately day 120 from a kidney transplant recipient. This receptor was identified in a young adult male patient who had COVID-19 and was a kidney transplant recipient. Some T cells may be provided by the graft donor. V gene TRBV5-6 combines with J gene TRBJ1-2; unclear D gene. The CDR3 protein is CASEFYSSRKTYGYTF. The CDR3 DNA sequence: TGTGCCAGCGAATTTTACAGTAGTCGAAAGACCTATGGCTACACCTTC. The variable domain in full, with the rest retrieved from reference TRBV5-6 and TRBJ1-2, is DAGVTQSPTHLIKTRGQQVTLRCSPKSGHDTVSWYQQALGQGPQFIFQYYEEEERQRGNFPDRFSGHQFPNYSSELNVNALLLGDSALYLCASEFYSSRKTYGYTFGSGTRLTVV.